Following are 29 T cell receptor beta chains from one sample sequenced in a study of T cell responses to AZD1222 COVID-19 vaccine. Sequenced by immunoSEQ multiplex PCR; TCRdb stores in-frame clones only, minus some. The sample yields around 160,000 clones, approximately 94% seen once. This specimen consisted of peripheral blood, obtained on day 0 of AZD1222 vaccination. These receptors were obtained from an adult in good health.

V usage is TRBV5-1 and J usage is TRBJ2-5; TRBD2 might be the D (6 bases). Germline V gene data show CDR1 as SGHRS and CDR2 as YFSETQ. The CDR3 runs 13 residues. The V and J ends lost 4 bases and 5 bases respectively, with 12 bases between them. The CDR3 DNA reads TGCGCCAGCAGCCGTACTGGGGGGGAGACCCAGTACTTC. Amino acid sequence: CASSRTGGETQYF.

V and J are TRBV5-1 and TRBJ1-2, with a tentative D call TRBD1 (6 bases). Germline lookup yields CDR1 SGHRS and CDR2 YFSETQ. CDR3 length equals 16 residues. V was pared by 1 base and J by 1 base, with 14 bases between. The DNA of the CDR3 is TGCGCCAGCAGCTTGTGGGGTACGGACAGTAACTATGGCTACACCTTC. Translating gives CASSLWGTDSNYGYTF.

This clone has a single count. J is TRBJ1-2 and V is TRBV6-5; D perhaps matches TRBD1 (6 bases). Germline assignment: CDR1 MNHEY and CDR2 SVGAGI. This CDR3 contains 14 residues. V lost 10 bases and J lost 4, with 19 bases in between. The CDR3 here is CATSPGGRSYGYTF. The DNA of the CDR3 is TGTGCCACCTCCCCGGGGGGCAGAAGCTATGGCTACACCTTC.

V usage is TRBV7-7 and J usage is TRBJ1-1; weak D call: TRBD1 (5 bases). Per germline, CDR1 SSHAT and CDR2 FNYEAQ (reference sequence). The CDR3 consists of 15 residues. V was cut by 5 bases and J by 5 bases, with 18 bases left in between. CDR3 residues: CASSPLGGEVTEAFF. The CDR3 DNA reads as TGTGCCAGCAGCCCCTTGGGAGGGGAGGTAACTGAAGCTTTCTTT.

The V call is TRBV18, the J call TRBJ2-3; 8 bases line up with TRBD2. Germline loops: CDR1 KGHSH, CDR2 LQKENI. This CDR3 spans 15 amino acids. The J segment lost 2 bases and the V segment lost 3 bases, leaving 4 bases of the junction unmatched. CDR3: CASSPGRGDTDTQYF. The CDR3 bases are TGTGCCAGCTCACCCGGGAGGGGGGACACAGATACGCAGTATTTT. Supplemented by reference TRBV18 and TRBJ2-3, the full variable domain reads NAGVMQNPRHLVRRRGQEARLRCSPMKGHSHVYWYRQLPEEGLKFMVYLQKENIIDESGMPKERFSAEFPKEGPSILRIQQVVRGDSAAYFCASSPGRGDTDTQYFGPGTRLTVL.

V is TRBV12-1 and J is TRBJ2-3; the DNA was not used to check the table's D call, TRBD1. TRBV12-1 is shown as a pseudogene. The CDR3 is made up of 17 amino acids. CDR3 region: CASSYRGDSGVSDTQYF. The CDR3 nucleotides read TGTGCCAGCAGCTACAGGGGGGATAGCGGAGTATCAGATACGCAGTATTTT.

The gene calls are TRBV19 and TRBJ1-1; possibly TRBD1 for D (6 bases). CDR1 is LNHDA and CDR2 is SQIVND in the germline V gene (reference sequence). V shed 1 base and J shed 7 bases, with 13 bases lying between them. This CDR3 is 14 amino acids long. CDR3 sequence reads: CASSIVGTPSEAFF. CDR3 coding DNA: TGTGCCAGTAGTATAGTGGGGACACCGAGTGAAGCTTTCTTT.

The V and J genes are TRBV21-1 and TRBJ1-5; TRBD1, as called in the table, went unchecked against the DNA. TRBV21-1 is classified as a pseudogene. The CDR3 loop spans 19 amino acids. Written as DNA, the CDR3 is TGTGCCAGCAGCAAAATACCGGGACAGGGCCCATATAGCAATCAGCCCCAGCATTTT. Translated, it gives CASSKIPGQGPYSNQPQHF.

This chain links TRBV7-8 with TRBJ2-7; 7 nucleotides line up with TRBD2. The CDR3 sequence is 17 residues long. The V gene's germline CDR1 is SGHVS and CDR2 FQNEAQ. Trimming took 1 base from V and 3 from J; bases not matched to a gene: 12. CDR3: CASSLGRAGFKLYEQYF. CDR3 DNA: TGTGCCAGCAGCTTAGGAAGAGCGGGATTTAAGCTCTACGAGCAGTACTTC.

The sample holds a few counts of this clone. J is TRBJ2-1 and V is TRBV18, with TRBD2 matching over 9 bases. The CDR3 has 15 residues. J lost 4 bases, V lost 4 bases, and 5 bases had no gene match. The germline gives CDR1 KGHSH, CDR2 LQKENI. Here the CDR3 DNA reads TGTGCCAGCTCACTAAGGACTAGCGAGTACAATGAGCAGTTCTTC. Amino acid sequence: CASSLRTSEYNEQFF. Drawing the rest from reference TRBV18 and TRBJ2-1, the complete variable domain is NAGVMQNPRHLVRRRGQEARLRCSPMKGHSHVYWYRQLPEEGLKFMVYLQKENIIDESGMPKERFSAEFPKEGPSILRIQQVVRGDSAAYFCASSLRTSEYNEQFFGPGTRLTVL.

The CDR3 region has the DNA TGTGCCAGCAGCGTAGCTTCAGTGAACACTGAAGCTTTCTTT. Its protein product is CASSVASVNTEAFF. The chain couples TRBV9 to TRBJ1-1; D ambiguous. The CDR3 runs 14 residues. V was pared by 0 bases and J by 0 bases, with 6 bases between. Looked up from germline, CDR1 is SGDLS and CDR2 is YYNGEE.

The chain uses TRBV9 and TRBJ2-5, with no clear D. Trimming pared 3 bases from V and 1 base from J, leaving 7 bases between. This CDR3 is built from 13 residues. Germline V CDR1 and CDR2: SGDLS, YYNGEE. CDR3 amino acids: CASSASSQETQYF. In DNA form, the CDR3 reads TGTGCCAGCAGCGCGTCTAGCCAAGAGACCCAGTACTTC.

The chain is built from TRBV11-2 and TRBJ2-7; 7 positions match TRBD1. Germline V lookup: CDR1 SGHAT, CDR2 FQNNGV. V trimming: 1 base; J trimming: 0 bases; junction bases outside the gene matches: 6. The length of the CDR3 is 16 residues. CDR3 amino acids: CASSLGRDSSSYEQYF. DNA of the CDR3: TGTGCCAGCAGCTTAGGCCGGGACAGCAGCTCCTACGAGCAGTACTTC.

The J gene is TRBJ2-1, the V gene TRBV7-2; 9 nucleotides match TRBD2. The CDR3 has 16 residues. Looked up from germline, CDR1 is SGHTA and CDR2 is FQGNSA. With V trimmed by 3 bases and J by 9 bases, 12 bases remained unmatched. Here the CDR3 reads CASSFNRLAGFSEQFF. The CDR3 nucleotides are TGTGCCAGCAGCTTCAATCGTCTAGCGGGGTTCTCTGAGCAGTTCTTC.

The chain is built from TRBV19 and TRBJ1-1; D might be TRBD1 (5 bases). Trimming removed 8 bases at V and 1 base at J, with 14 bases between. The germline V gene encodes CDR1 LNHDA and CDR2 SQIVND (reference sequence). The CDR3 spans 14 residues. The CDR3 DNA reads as TGTGCCAGTGCACAGGCTGGAACGAACACTGAAGCTTTCTTT. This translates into CASAQAGTNTEAFF. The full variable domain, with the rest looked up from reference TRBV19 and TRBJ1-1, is DGGITQSPKYLFRKEGQNVTLSCEQNLNHDAMYWYRQDPGQGLRLIYYSQIVNDFQKGDIAEGYSVSREKKESFPLTVTSAQKNPTAFYLCASAQAGTNTEAFFGQGTRLTVV.

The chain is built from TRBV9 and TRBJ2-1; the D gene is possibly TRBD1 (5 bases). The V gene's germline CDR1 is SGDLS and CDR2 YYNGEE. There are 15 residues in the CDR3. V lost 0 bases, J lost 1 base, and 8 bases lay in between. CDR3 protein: CASSVEGVSYNEQFF. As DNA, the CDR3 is TGTGCCAGCAGCGTAGAAGGGGTTTCCTACAATGAGCAGTTCTTC. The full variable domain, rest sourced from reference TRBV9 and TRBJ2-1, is DSGVTQTPKHLITATGQRVTLRCSPRSGDLSVYWYQQSLDQGLQFLIQYYNGEERAKGNILERFSAQQFPDLHSELNLSSLELGDSALYFCASSVEGVSYNEQFFGPGTRLTVL.

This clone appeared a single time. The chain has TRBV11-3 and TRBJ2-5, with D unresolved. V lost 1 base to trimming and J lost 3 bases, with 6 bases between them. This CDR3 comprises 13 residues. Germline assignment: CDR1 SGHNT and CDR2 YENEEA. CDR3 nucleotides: TGTGCCAGCAGCTTAGGCCCTAAAGAGACCCAGTACTTC. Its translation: CASSLGPKETQYF.

The DNA for the CDR3 is TGTGCCAGCAGCTCGGGACAGGGCTATGGCTACACCTTC. It yields the protein CASSSGQGYGYTF. The chain links TRBV7-3 to TRBJ1-2, with 9 bases aligning to TRBD1. The V segment lost 4 bases and the J segment 4 bases; nucleotides outside the gene matches: 1. CDR3 length equals 13 residues. Germline loops: CDR1 SGHTA, CDR2 FQGTGA.

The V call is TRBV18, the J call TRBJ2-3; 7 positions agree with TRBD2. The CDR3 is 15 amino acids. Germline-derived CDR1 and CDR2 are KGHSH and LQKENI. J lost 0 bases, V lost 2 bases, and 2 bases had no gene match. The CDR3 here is CASSPTSASTDTQYF. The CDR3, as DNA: TGTGCCAGCTCACCAACTAGCGCTAGCACAGATACGCAGTATTTT.

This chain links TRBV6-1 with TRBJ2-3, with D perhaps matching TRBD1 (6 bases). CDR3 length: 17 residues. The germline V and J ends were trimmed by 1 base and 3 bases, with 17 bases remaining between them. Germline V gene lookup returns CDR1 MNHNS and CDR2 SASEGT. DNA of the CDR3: TGTGCCAGCAGTGAAGTTTCGGCTCGCAGGGGAACAGATACGCAGTATTTT. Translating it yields CASSEVSARRGTDTQYF.

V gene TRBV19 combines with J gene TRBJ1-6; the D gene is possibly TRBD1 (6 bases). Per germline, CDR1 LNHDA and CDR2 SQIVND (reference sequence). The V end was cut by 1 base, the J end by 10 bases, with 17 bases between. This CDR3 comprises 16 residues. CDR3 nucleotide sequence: TGTGCCAGTAGTATAGTGTCCGGGGGCAGTAACTCACCCCTCCACTTT. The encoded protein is CASSIVSGGSNSPLHF.

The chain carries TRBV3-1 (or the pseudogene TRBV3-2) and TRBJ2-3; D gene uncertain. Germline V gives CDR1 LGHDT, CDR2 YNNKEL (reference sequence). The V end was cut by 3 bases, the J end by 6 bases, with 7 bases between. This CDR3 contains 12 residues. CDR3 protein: CASSHLPDTQYF. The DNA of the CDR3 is TGTGCCAGCAGCCACCTGCCGGATACGCAGTATTTT.

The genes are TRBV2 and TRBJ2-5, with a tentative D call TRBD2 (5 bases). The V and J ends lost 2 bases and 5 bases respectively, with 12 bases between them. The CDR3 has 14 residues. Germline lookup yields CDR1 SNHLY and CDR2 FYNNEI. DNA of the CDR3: TGTGCCAGCAGTGAAAGACTACTTCGGGAGACCCAGTACTTC. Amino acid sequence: CASSERLLRETQYF.

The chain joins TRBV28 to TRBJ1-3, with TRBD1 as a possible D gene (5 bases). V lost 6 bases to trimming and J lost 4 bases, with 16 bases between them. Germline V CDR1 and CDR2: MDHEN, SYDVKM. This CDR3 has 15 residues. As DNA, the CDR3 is TGTGCCAGCAGCCGCAGGCCTTGGGGGGGAAACACCATATATTTT. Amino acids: CASSRRPWGGNTIYF.

The CDR3 DNA sequence: TGTGCCAGCAGCACCCGTAGCGGGGTAGGCACAGATACGCAGTATTTT. It translates to CASSTRSGVGTDTQYF. This rearrangement joins TRBV3-1 (or the pseudogene TRBV3-2) to TRBJ2-3, with 8 bases identical to TRBD2. Per the germline V gene, CDR1 is LGHDT and CDR2 is YNNKEL (reference sequence). The CDR3 runs 16 residues. J lost 1 base, V lost 5 bases, and 8 bases had no gene match.

The CDR3 is CASSLPTGGADEAFF. CDR3 in DNA: TGCGCCAGCAGCTTGCCCACCGGGGGGGCAGACGAAGCTTTCTTT. The chain joins TRBV5-1 to TRBJ1-1, with D possibly TRBD1 on 6 matching bases. This CDR3 region has 15 residues. The V end lost 1 base, the J end lost 8 bases, and 18 bases lay between the germline ends. CDR1 is SGHRS, CDR2 YFSETQ, per germline.

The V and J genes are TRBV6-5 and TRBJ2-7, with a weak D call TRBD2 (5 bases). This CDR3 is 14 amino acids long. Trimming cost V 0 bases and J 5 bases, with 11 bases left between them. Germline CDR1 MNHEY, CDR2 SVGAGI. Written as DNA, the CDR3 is TGTGCCAGCAGTTACTCGGACTCTACCCACGAGCAGTACTTC. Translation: CASSYSDSTHEQYF.

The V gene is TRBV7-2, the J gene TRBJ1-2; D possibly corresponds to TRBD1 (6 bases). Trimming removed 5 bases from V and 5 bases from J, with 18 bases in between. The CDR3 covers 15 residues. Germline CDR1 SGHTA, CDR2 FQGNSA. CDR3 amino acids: CASSPIPGQIYGYTF. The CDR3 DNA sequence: TGTGCCAGCAGCCCTATTCCGGGACAAATATATGGCTACACCTTC.

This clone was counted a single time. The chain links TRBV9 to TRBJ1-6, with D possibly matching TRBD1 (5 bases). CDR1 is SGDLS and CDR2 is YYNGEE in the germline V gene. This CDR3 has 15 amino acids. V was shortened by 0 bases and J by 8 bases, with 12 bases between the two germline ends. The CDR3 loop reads CASSVGAPGDSPLHF. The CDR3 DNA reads TGTGCCAGCAGCGTAGGAGCACCGGGGGATTCACCCCTCCACTTT.